Below, 29 T cell receptor beta chains from the same sample are listed, as sequenced in a study of shared clonotypes between healthy human individuals. Some clones are missing from TCRdb's copy, which holds only in-frame ones; the method was immunoSEQ multiplex PCR. Among around 700,000 clones listed, roughly 70% were seen once. The sequenced sample was memory CD4+ T cells sorted from blood. As for subset: CD45RA-negative fraction. Receptors were obtained from a woman aged 25 to 39 in good health.

This chain uses TRBV28 with TRBJ1-3; D call uncertain. Per the germline V gene, CDR1 is MDHEN and CDR2 is SYDVKM. The V gene lost 4 bases and the J gene lost 0 bases, with 10 bases spanning the gap. The CDR3 length is 15 residues. The CDR3, as DNA: TGTGCCAGCAGTTCCCCGACCGGCTCTGGAAACACCATATATTTT. Translated, it gives CASSSPTGSGNTIYF.

This chain links TRBV18 with TRBJ2-5; perhaps D is TRBD1 or TRBD2 (5 bases each). The germline V and J ends were trimmed by 4 bases and 5 bases, with 20 bases remaining between them. The CDR3 sequence is 16 residues long. CDR1 is KGHSH, CDR2 LQKENI, per germline. DNA for the CDR3: TGTGCCAGCTCACAAAGCCGGGACCGAGGGCGGGAGACCCAGTACTTC. It codes for CASSQSRDRGRETQYF.

The gene calls are TRBV27 and TRBJ2-4; TRBD1 is a possible D gene (6 bases). V gave up 5 bases and J gave up 0 bases, with 23 bases separating them. The CDR3 has 19 amino acids. Germline V lookup: CDR1 MNHEY, CDR2 SMNVEV (reference sequence). The DNA for the CDR3 is TGTGCCAGCAGTCTGGGGGCGGCGGGCCTCGGACTAGCCAAAAACATTCAGTACTTC. Its protein product is CASSLGAAGLGLAKNIQYF.

The rearrangement uses TRBV19 and TRBJ1-2; D uncertain. Trimming removed 8 bases at V and 6 bases at J, with 16 bases between. The CDR3 length is 13 residues. Germline V gene sequence: CDR1 LNHDA, CDR2 SQIVND (reference sequence). The CDR3 protein is CASRTARLDGYTF. The CDR3 DNA reads as TGTGCCAGTCGCACAGCCCGCCTGGATGGCTACACCTTC.

The rearrangement links TRBV28 to TRBJ2-1; 8 nucleotides line up with TRBD2. This CDR3 is built from 14 residues. Germline CDR1 is MDHEN and CDR2 is SYDVKM. V gave up 7 bases and J gave up 2 bases; unmatched junction bases: 4. CDR3 amino acids: CASTTAGAYNEQFF. The CDR3 nucleotides read TGTGCCAGCACTACAGCGGGGGCCTACAATGAGCAGTTCTTC. Based on the CDR3 plus reference TRBV28 and TRBJ2-1, the full variable domain is DVKVTQSSRYLVKRTGEKVFLECVQDMDHENMFWYRQDPGLGLRLIYFSYDVKMKEKGDIPEGYSVSREKKERFSLILESASTNQTSMYLCASTTAGAYNEQFFGPGTRLTVL.

The chain has TRBV7-3 and TRBJ2-5; TRBD1 agrees at 11 bases. The V and J ends lost 3 bases and 6 bases, in that order; junction bases with no gene match: 0. Germline V gene sequence: CDR1 SGHTA, CDR2 FQGTGA. This CDR3 has 13 amino acids. CDR3 residues: CASSLDRGQTQYF. CDR3 in DNA: TGTGCCAGCAGCTTGGACAGGGGGCAGACCCAGTACTTC.

The chain uses TRBV19 and TRBJ2-1; 9 nucleotides line up with TRBD1. After removal of 5 bases from V and 9 bases from J, the junction contained 14 bases not matched to a gene. The length of the CDR3 is 16 residues. Germline lookup yields CDR1 LNHDA and CDR2 SQIVND (reference sequence). Written as DNA, the CDR3 is TGTGCCAGTAGTTGGGGACAGGGAACTCCGGGCTTTGAGCAGTTCTTC. It translates to CASSWGQGTPGFEQFF.

The rearrangement joins TRBV6-5 to TRBJ1-1; TRBD1 matches at 9 bases. The ends lost 10 bases at V and 5 bases at J; junction bases unmatched: 14. The germline CDR1 and CDR2 sequences are MNHEY and SVGAGI. The CDR3 sequence is 15 residues long. The CDR3 nucleotides are TGTGCCACTCGTTTCGGGGACAGGGTGGGAACTGAAGCTTTCTTT. Its translation is CATRFGDRVGTEAFF.

This chain links TRBV29-1 with TRBJ1-5; D call uncertain. The CDR3 is 13 amino acids. Germline-derived CDR1 and CDR2 are SQVTM and ANQGSEA. V lost 8 bases and J 2 bases, leaving 13 bases between the germline ends. The CDR3 DNA reads as TGCAGCTGGCGAAGGACCGGCAATCAGCCCCAGCATTTT. It codes for CSWRRTGNQPQHF.

In this sample, this clone turned up a few times. The chain carries TRBV28 and TRBJ2-5; D possibly matches TRBD1 or TRBD2 (5 bases each). This CDR3 has 13 amino acids. Germline CDR1 and CDR2: MDHEN and SYDVKM. V was shortened by 8 bases and J by 2 bases, with 12 bases between the two germline ends. The CDR3 region has the DNA TGTGCCAGCGGCCCTGGGGGACAAGAGACCCAGTACTTC. Amino acid sequence: CASGPGGQETQYF. Using reference TRBV28 and TRBJ2-5 for the parts outside the CDR3, the full variable domain is DVKVTQSSRYLVKRTGEKVFLECVQDMDHENMFWYRQDPGLGLRLIYFSYDVKMKEKGDIPEGYSVSREKKERFSLILESASTNQTSMYLCASGPGGQETQYFGPGTRLLVL.

The rearrangement joins TRBV12-5 to TRBJ2-1; 14 bases line up with TRBD2. After removal of 6 bases from V and 0 bases from J, the junction contained 10 bases not matched to a gene. The V gene's germline CDR1 is LGHNT and CDR2 FRNRAP. The CDR3 is 19 residues long. CDR3 sequence: CASGSGLAGGYSSYNEQFF. The DNA for the CDR3 is TGTGCTAGTGGATCTGGACTAGCGGGAGGATATAGCTCCTACAATGAGCAGTTCTTC.

This clone was seen more than once but under ten times. CDR3 loop: CATSGRDTGELFF. CDR3 in DNA: TGTGCCACTAGCGGGAGGGACACCGGGGAGCTGTTTTTT. J is TRBJ2-2 and V is TRBV5-3, with 12 positions matching TRBD2. TRBV5-3 is placed among ORFs of uncertain function. Trimming took 9 bases from V and 3 from J; bases not matched to a gene: 0. The CDR3 consists of 13 residues.

This clone was found many times. The V gene is TRBV28, the J gene TRBJ1-4; a possible D gene is TRBD1 (5 bases). Germline loops: CDR1 MDHEN, CDR2 SYDVKM. Trimming took 5 bases from V and 13 from J, leaving 17 bases between them. The CDR3 has 13 amino acids. The CDR3 spells CASSPNGGVALFF. Written as DNA, the CDR3 is TGTGCCAGCAGTCCCAACGGGGGGGTTGCACTGTTTTTT.

The V call is TRBV2, the J call TRBJ1-6; 7 bases are shared with TRBD1. The CDR3 sequence is 14 residues long. V lost 5 bases and J lost 9; bases outside the gene matches: 7. The germline gives CDR1 SNHLY, CDR2 FYNNEI. CDR3 nucleotides: TGTGCCAGCAGTCAACAGGGGTTGCCTTCACCCCTCCACTTT. It codes for CASSQQGLPSPLHF.

The rearrangement links TRBV30 to TRBJ2-5, with 8 bases matching TRBD2. Trimming cost V 3 bases and J 3 bases; bases outside gene matches: 0. Germline lookup yields CDR1 GTSNPN and CDR2 SVGIG (reference sequence). The CDR3 sequence is 12 residues long. CDR3 amino acids: CAWRTSEETQYF. In DNA, the CDR3 is TGTGCCTGGAGGACTAGCGAAGAGACCCAGTACTTC.

This clone was counted between two and nine times. The chain links TRBV4-1 to TRBJ2-2, with 9 bases lining up with TRBD2. The CDR3 is made up of 16 amino acids. Germline CDR1 reads MGHRA; CDR2 reads YSYEKL. The ends lost 4 bases at V and 3 bases at J; junction bases unmatched: 6. Here the CDR3 reads CASSLIAGDDTGELFF. The CDR3, as DNA: TGCGCCAGCAGCCTAATAGCGGGAGACGACACCGGGGAGCTGTTTTTT.

This clone was detected only a few times. The chain combines TRBV7-2 with TRBJ2-7, with 12 bases lining up with TRBD1. The CDR3 has 16 amino acids. The germline V gene encodes CDR1 SGHTA and CDR2 FQGNSA. V lost 4 bases and J lost 4; bases outside the gene matches: 8. This chain's CDR3 is CASSYSGTGGGYEQYF. The DNA for the CDR3 is TGTGCCAGCAGCTACTCCGGGACAGGGGGCGGGTACGAGCAGTACTTC. Supplemented by reference TRBV7-2 and TRBJ2-7, the full variable domain reads GAGVSQSPSNKVTEKGKDVELRCDPISGHTALYWYRQSLGQGLEFLIYFQGNSAPDKSGLPSDRFSAERTGGSVSTLTIQRTQQEDSAVYLCASSYSGTGGGYEQYFGPGTRLTVT.

The V gene is TRBV6-4, the J gene TRBJ1-2; 7 positions agree with TRBD1. The junction had 8 bases not matched to a gene; V was cut back by 5 bases and J by 5 bases. Germline V gene data show CDR1 as MRHNA and CDR2 as SNTAGT. This CDR3 spans 14 amino acids. The CDR3 spells CASSSPQGGYGYTF. The CDR3 DNA follows: TGTGCCAGCAGTTCACCGCAGGGGGGGTATGGCTACACCTTC.

V and J are TRBV10-3 and TRBJ2-1, with 13 bases matching TRBD2. Germline V gene data show CDR1 as ENHRY and CDR2 as SYGVKD. The CDR3 runs 15 residues. J lost 8 bases, V lost 10 bases, and 11 bases had no gene match. CDR3: CATLRTSGSRDEQFF. In DNA form, the CDR3 reads TGTGCCACCCTCCGGACTAGCGGGAGTAGGGATGAGCAGTTCTTC.

The gene calls are TRBV4-2 and TRBJ2-5; D uncertain. CDR1 LGHNA and CDR2 YNFKEQ come from the germline V gene. This CDR3 has 14 amino acids. Trimming left V 1 base short and J 5 bases short, with 11 bases between. The CDR3 protein is CASSQGGPRETQYF. CDR3 DNA: TGTGCCAGCAGCCAAGGCGGCCCAAGGGAGACCCAGTACTTC.

The chain uses TRBV19 and TRBJ2-7; TRBD2 matches 10 bases. This CDR3 comprises 18 residues. V shed 5 bases and J 1 base; nucleotides not matched to a gene: 14. Germline CDR1 reads LNHDA; CDR2 reads SQIVND (reference sequence). CDR3 in DNA: TGTGCCAGTAGTCTTAGGACTAGCGGTGACTTCAGGTCCTACGAGCAGTACTTC. It encodes CASSLRTSGDFRSYEQYF.

The chain recombines TRBV2 with TRBJ1-6; 10 bases line up with TRBD1. CDR1 and CDR2 from the germline V gene are SNHLY and FYNNEI. Unmatched junction bases numbered 5, after V lost 8 bases and J lost 7 bases. This CDR3 is 14 amino acids long. The CDR3 region has the DNA TGTGCCAGCCCTTCGGGACAGGGGAATTCACCCCTCCACTTT. Protein: CASPSGQGNSPLHF.

V gene TRBV7-2 combines with J gene TRBJ1-2; D is undetermined. This CDR3 spans 13 amino acids. The germline gives CDR1 SGHTA, CDR2 FQGNSA. Trimming cost V 2 bases and J 10 bases, with 14 bases left between them. The CDR3 nucleotides are TGTGCCAGCAGCTTATCCAGGACGCCACTCTACACCTTC. Its protein product is CASSLSRTPLYTF.

The CDR3: CASSSSWYNEQFF. The DNA of the CDR3 is TGTGCCAGCAGCTCCAGCTGGTACAATGAGCAGTTCTTC. This sequence joins TRBV7-2 and TRBJ2-1; no reliable D call. Germline V CDR1 and CDR2: SGHTA, FQGNSA. V lost 4 bases and J 4 bases, leaving 8 bases between the germline ends. CDR3 length: 13 amino acids.

V and J are TRBV5-1 and TRBJ2-6; D not resolved. The CDR3 contains 15 residues. Germline lookup yields CDR1 SGHRS and CDR2 YFSETQ. V was cut by 4 bases and J by 1 base, with 9 bases left in between. Written as DNA, the CDR3 is TGCGCCAGCAGCACTAATCCTTCTGGGGCCAACGTCCTGACTTTC. It codes for CASSTNPSGANVLTF.

This clone was observed at least ten times. The chain uses TRBV5-1 and TRBJ2-5, with D unresolved. Per the germline V gene, CDR1 is SGHRS and CDR2 is YFSETQ. V lost 1 base and J 5 bases, leaving 12 bases between the germline ends. This CDR3 is 14 amino acids long. The CDR3 DNA follows: TGCGCCAGCAGCTTGAAAACCGAAACGGAGACCCAGTACTTC. Translating it yields CASSLKTETETQYF.

The V and J genes are TRBV19 and TRBJ2-7, with 10 bases lining up with TRBD1. This CDR3 comprises 17 residues. Germline trimming cut 5 bases from V and 3 bases from J; bases unmatched to any gene: 13. CDR1 and CDR2 (germline): LNHDA, SQIVND (reference sequence). The CDR3 reads CASSPGTGARNLYEQYF. In nucleotides, the CDR3 is TGTGCCAGTAGTCCCGGGACAGGGGCGAGAAACCTCTACGAGCAGTACTTC.

This sequence joins TRBV28 and TRBJ2-7; TRBD2 agrees at 8 bases. V was clipped by 3 bases and J by 3 bases; unmatched bases: 1. In germline, CDR1 is MDHEN, CDR2 SYDVKM. This CDR3 is 13 amino acids long. CDR3 nucleotides: TGTGCCAGCAGTTTTAGCGGGGTCTACGAGCAGTACTTC. Its translation: CASSFSGVYEQYF.

This clone was recorded a few times. V and J are TRBV29-1 and TRBJ1-1, with D possibly being TRBD1 (5 bases). With 1 base removed from V and 3 bases from J, the gap between germline ends came to 12 bases. CDR1 and CDR2 from the germline V gene are SQVTM and ANQGSEA. CDR3 length: 14 residues. CDR3 sequence reads: CSVEVARVDTEAFF. The CDR3 coding sequence is TGCAGCGTTGAAGTTGCCAGGGTGGACACTGAAGCTTTCTTT.